This TCR beta chain is drawn from a study of cytomegalovirus exposure and HLA in healthy donors. Study conclusions and caveats: For most subjects, TCR beta sequences were reported to predict HLA-A and HLA-B alleles with accuracy.

Germline CDR1 reads LNHDA; CDR2 reads SQIVND (reference sequence). The CDR3 is 15 amino acids. The V end lost 5 bases, the J end lost 5 bases, and 18 bases lay between the germline ends. The PCR employed 60 Vbeta primers together with 13 Jbeta primers. Profiling relied on immunoSEQ multiplex PCR, and the TCRdb table lists in-frame clones only, not all of them. The sample consists of about 200,000 clones, 65% to 85% of them appearing once. On this clone: Its cognate antigen is unknown.

The sequenced material came from PBMCs. The clonotype was recovered from a woman in her 30s in good health and CMV-seronegative. This chain links TRBV19 with TRBJ2-5; a weak D match, TRBD2 (5 bases). CDR3 DNA: TGTGCCAGTAGTTCCAGGCCCCTCCGAGGGGAGACCCAGTACTTC. Amino acid sequence: CASSSRPLRGETQYF.